This TCR beta chain derives from a study of cytomegalovirus exposure and HLA in healthy donors. Regarding this clone: Its antigen is currently unknown.

Germline assignment: CDR1 MNHNS and CDR2 SASEGT. The CDR3 spans 14 residues. The J segment lost 0 bases and the V segment lost 5 bases, leaving 3 bases of the junction unmatched. Broader study findings: The later analysis indicated that the majority of CMV-associated TCR beta chains appeared HLA-restricted. Researchers reported in a later analysis that a missense DCLRE1C variant was tied to TCR beta V- and J-gene trimming. Rarity characterized most TCR sequences, yet some public TCRs appeared in many donors. The sole available immune exposure information was CMV serostatus.

The PCR ran on 60 Vbeta and 13 Jbeta primers. TCRdb keeps only in-frame clones here, not all; method: immunoSEQ multiplex PCR. The sample shows roughly 150,000 clones, 80% to 85% of them seen only once. The TCR originated in a male donor in good health and CMV-seronegative. This chain connects TRBV6-1 to TRBJ2-5; 7 positions agree with TRBD2. Sequencing input: PBMCs. CDR3 bases: TGTGCCAGCAGTTTGACTAGCTACCAAGAGACCCAGTACTTC. Translating gives CASSLTSYQETQYF.